Reported below is one T cell receptor beta chain. This specimen comes from a study of control samples from healthy donors and cancer patients. The germline V gene encodes CDR1 MNHEY and CDR2 SMNVEV (reference sequence). This CDR3 contains 17 residues. J was trimmed by 4 bases and V by 4 bases; bases with no gene match: 15. Some clones are missing from TCRdb's copy, which holds only in-frame ones; the method was immunoSEQ multiplex PCR. The repertoire holds approximately 60,000 clones, with about 82% as singletons. The receptor's source is a man aged 35 to 55 in good health. V gene TRBV27 combines with J gene TRBJ1-2; 7 bases align to TRBD1. Sequenced input: blood. The CDR3 region has the DNA TGTGCCAGCAGTTCCCTACTGTCCCGGGACAGCCCCTATGGCTACACCTTC. Protein: CASSSLLSRDSPYGYTF.